This T cell receptor (beta chain) was recovered during a study of Graves' ophthalmopathy and Graves' hyperthyroidism. The wider study: Peripheral blood was collected at initial diagnosis, before any treatment.

Trimming left V 3 bases short and J 1 base short, with 3 bases between. The CDR3 sequence is 12 residues long. RNA served as the template for amplifying TCR beta CDR3 regions. HTBI primers were employed in first-round RT-PCR, then a second-round multiplex PCR followed. A single record per CDR3 protein comes from TCRdb applying MiXCR to the multiplex PCR reads. The table has 500,000 to 800,000 distinct CDR3 sequences, about 38% seen once. This clonotype was detected many times. The sequence derives from an adult man with Graves' ophthalmopathy. The chain joins TRBV12-3 or TRBV12-4 to TRBJ2-5; no reliable D call. Sequenced material: peripheral blood. The CDR3 DNA sequence: TGTGCCAGCAGTTTCGTCCAAGAGACCCAGTACTTC. As protein: CASSFVQETQYF.